Listed below are T cell receptor beta chains from one sample, sequenced in a study of shared clonotypes between healthy human individuals. The repertoire was sequenced with immunoSEQ multiplex PCR; TCRdb's copy has only in-frame clones and lacks some. Among 2,500,000 or so clones listed, around 90% were seen once. The specimen was naive CD4+ T cells sorted from blood. Receptors were obtained from a man between 18 and 29 years old in good health. Both conserved end residues are part of each CDR3. A D gene is named only where the DNA matches it firmly. Clone size is given for some rows only: seen once, a few or many times, or a class if the clone is expanded.

>NA|TRBJ2-4|NA|TRBV5-8
TGTGCCAGCCCCAATCGTGGGGCAGCGTCCAAAAACATTCAGTACTTC
CASPNRGAASKNIQYF
>once|TRBJ2-7|NA|TRBV14
TGTGCCAGCAGCCATGCTCGGGTAAGGGGTCAGGAGTCCTACGAGCAGTACTTC
CASSHARVRGQESYEQYF
>NA|TRBJ2-1|TRBD2|TRBV30
TGTGCCTGGGGGCCTGGGGCTAGCGGTTACAATGAGCAGTTCTTC
CAWGPGASGYNEQFF
>NA|TRBJ2-1|NA|TRBV2
TGTGCCAGCAGTAACGACTTGGACAATGAGCAGTTCTTC
CASSNDLDNEQFF
>NA|TRBJ2-2|NA|TRBV5-4
TGTGCCAGCAGCTTAGCCTATACTATGAACACCGGGGAGCTGTTTTTT
CASSLAYTMNTGELFF
>NA|TRBJ1-1|TRBD1|TRBV18
TGTGCCAGCTCCCCCGGGACAGGGGGCAGAGAAGCTTTCTTT
CASSPGTGGREAFF
>NA|TRBJ1-5|NA|TRBV2
TGTGCCAGCAGTAGTTACCGGGCCGACAATCAGCCCCAGCATTTT
CASSSYRADNQPQHF
>once|TRBJ1-1|NA|TRBV2
TGTGCCAGCAGTGATTGGGACACTCGGCGGGCTTTCTTT
CASSDWDTRRAFF
>NA|TRBJ1-4|NA|TRBV7-2
TGTGCCAGCAGCTTAGGGCCGGCTAATGAAAAACTGTTTTTT
CASSLGPANEKLFF
>NA|TRBJ2-7|NA|TRBV5-1
TGCGCCAGCAATTCAGGTCGTGGAGGTACCTACGAGCAGTACTTC
CASNSGRGGTYEQYF
>NA|TRBJ1-4|TRBD1|TRBV6-5
TGTGCCAGCAGGGGACAGGGCGCAACTAATGAAAAACTGTTTTTT
CASRGQGATNEKLFF
>NA|TRBJ1-4|NA|TRBV2
TGTGCCAGCAGGAGGATAGGGGAAAAACTGTTTTTT
CASRRIGEKLFF
>once|TRBJ1-6|NA|TRBV5-4
TGTGCCAGCAGCTTCGATTATAATTCACCCCTCCACTTT
CASSFDYNSPLHF
>NA|TRBJ1-1|NA|TRBV5-1
TGCGCCAGCAGAGCTCTCGGAGGGGGGACTGAAGCTTTCTTT
CASRALGGGTEAFF
>NA|TRBJ2-1|TRBD2|TRBV7-9
TGTGCCAGCAGCGTAATAGCGGGAGGGCCCGATGAGCAGTTCTTC
CASSVIAGGPDEQFF
>NA|TRBJ2-6|NA|TRBV18
TGTGCCAGCTCATTCTCTGGGGCCAACGTCCTGACTTTC
CASSFSGANVLTF
>NA|TRBJ2-2|NA|TRBV7-9
TGTGCCAGCAGCCAGGCACTCAACACCGGGGAGCTGTTTTTT
CASSQALNTGELFF
>NA|TRBJ2-5|NA|TRBV18
TGTGCCAGCTCACCAAGTCGCGCGATCCAAGAGACCCAGTACTTC
CASSPSRAIQETQYF
>NA|TRBJ2-7|TRBD2|TRBV6-6
TGTGCCAGCACCCGGACTAGCCCTTACGAGCAGTACTTC
CASTRTSPYEQYF
>NA|TRBJ2-3|NA|TRBV7-3
TGTGCCAGCAGCCCCGAGGGGGGCACGAATACGCAGTATTTT
CASSPEGGTNTQYF
>NA|TRBJ1-1|TRBD1|TRBV5-8
TGTGCCAGCAGCCCCGGACAGGGGGGACGGAACACTGAAGCTTTCTTT
CASSPGQGGRNTEAFF
>NA|TRBJ1-6|NA|TRBV6-5
TGTGCCAGCAGTTACTCCTTGAGACAGGCTAATTCACCCCTCCACTTT
CASSYSLRQANSPLHF